This TCR beta chain emerged from a study of cytomegalovirus exposure and HLA in healthy donors. Study-level results: Presence/absence analyses rested on an assumption that sequencing depth was roughly uniform across donors.

With 60 Vbeta and 13 Jbeta primers, the PCR was carried out. TCRdb's table, derived via immunoSEQ multiplex PCR, lists solely in-frame clones and lacks some. In the table there are about 270,000 clones, just over 85% of which are singletons. V lost 4 bases and J lost 0; bases outside the gene matches: 10. Germline V lookup: CDR1 SGHDT, CDR2 YYEEEE. The CDR3 covers 16 residues. About this clone: Its antigen remains unidentified.

The rearrangement uses TRBV5-6 and TRBJ2-7, with 7 bases identical to TRBD1. This sequence originates from a man aged 40-49 years in good health and CMV-seropositive. The sequenced material came from PBMCs. The CDR3 DNA reads as TGTGCCAGCAGCCCCGGATCGGGACAGAGCTCCTACGAGCAGTACTTC. Its translation is CASSPGSGQSSYEQYF.